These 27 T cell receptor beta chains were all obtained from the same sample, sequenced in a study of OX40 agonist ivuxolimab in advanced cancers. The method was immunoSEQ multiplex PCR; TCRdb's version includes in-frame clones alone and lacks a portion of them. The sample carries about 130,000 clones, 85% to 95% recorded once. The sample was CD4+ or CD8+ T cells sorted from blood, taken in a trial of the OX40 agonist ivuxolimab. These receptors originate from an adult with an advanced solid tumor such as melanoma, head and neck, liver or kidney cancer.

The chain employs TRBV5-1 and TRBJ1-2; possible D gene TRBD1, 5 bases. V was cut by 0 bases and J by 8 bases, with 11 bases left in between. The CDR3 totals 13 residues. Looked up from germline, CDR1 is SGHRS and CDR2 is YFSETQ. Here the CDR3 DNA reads TGCGCCAGCAGCTTGGGAGGGGACGGGGGCTACACCTTC. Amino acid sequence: CASSLGGDGGYTF.

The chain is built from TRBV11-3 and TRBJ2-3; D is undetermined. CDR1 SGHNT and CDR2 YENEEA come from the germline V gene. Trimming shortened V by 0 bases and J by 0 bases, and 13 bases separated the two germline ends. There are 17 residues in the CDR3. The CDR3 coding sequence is TGTGCCAGCAGCTTAGAGAGAACGGGTGCTAGCACAGATACGCAGTATTTT. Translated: CASSLERTGASTDTQYF.

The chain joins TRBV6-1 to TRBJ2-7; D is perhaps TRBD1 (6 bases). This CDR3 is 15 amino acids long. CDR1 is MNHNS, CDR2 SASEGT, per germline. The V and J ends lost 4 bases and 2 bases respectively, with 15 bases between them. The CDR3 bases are TGTGCCAGCAGTGCATATGGGACATCCCCCTACGAGCAGTACTTC. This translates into CASSAYGTSPYEQYF.

CDR3 bases: TGTGCCAGCAGTTACAATCCATATCAGCCCCAGCATTTT. The encoded protein is CASSYNPYQPQHF. This chain links TRBV6-5 with TRBJ1-5; D is unresolved. From germline, CDR1 is MNHEY and CDR2 SVGAGI. The CDR3 extends over 13 amino acids. Trimming took 2 bases from V and 5 from J, leaving 7 bases between them.

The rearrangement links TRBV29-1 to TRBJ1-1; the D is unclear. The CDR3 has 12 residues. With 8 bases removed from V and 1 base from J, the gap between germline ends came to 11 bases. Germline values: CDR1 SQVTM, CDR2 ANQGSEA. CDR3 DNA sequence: TGCAGCTACAAGAGCCGGAACACTGAAGCTTTCTTT. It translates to CSYKSRNTEAFF. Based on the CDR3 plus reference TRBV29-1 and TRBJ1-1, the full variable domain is SAVISQKPSRDICQRGTSLTIQCQVDSQVTMMFWYRQQPGQSLTLIATANQGSEATYESGFVIDKFPISRPNLTFSTLTVSNMSPEDSSIYLCSYKSRNTEAFFGQGTRLTVV.

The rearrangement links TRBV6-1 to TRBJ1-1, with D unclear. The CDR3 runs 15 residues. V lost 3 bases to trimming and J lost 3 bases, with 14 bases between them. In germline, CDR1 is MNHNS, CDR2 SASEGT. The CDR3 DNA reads TGTGCCAGCAGTGACGATGGAGTAAGGGACACTGAAGCTTTCTTT. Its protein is CASSDDGVRDTEAFF.

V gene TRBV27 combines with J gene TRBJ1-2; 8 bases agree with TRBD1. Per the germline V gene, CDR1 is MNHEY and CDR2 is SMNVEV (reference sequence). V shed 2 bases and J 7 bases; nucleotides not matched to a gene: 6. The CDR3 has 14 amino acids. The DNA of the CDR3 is TGTGCCAGCAGTTTACAGGGGGCGCCCGCTGGCTACACCTTC. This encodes CASSLQGAPAGYTF.

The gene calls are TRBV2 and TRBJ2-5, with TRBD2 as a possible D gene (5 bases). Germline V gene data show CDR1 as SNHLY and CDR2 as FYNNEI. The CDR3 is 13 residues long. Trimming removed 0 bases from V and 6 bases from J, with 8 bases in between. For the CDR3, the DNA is TGTGCCAGCAGTGAAGCGGGAGCAAAGACCCAGTACTTC. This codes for CASSEAGAKTQYF.

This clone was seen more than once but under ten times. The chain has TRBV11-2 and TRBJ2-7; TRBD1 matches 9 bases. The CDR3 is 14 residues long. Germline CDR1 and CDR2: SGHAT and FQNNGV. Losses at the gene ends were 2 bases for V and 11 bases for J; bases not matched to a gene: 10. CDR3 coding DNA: TGTGCCAGCAGCTTATGGACAGGGGTCGAGATTGAGTACTTC. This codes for CASSLWTGVEIEYF. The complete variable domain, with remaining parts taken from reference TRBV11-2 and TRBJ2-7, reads EAGVAQSPRYKIIEKRQSVAFWCNPISGHATLYWYQQILGQGPKLLIQFQNNGVVDDSQLPKDRFSAERLKGVDSTLKIQPAKLEDSAVYLCASSLWTGVEIEYFGPGTRLTVT.

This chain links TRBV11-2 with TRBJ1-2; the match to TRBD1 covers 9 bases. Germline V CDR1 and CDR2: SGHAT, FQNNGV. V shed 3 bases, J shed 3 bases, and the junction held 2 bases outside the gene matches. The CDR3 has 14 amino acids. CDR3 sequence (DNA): TGTGCCAGCAGCTTCCGGGACAGGGACTATGGCTACACCTTC. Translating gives CASSFRDRDYGYTF. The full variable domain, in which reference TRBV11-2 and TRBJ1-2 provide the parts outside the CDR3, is EAGVAQSPRYKIIEKRQSVAFWCNPISGHATLYWYQQILGQGPKLLIQFQNNGVVDDSQLPKDRFSAERLKGVDSTLKIQPAKLEDSAVYLCASSFRDRDYGYTFGSGTRLTVV.

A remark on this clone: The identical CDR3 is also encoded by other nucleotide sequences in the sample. This CDR3 is CASSLGQNYGYTF. The CDR3 DNA reads TGTGCCAGCAGTCTGGGACAGAACTATGGCTACACCTTC. The V and J genes are TRBV28 and TRBJ1-2, with 7 bases identical to TRBD1. The CDR3 covers 13 residues. Looked up from germline, CDR1 is MDHEN and CDR2 is SYDVKM. V lost 5 bases and J lost 2; bases outside the gene matches: 2.

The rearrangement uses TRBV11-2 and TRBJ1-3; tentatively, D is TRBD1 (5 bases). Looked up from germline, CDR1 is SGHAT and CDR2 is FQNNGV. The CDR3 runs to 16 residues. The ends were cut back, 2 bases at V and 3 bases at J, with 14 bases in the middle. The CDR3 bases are TGTGCCAGCAGCTTACGGGCGGACACTGGTGGAAACACCATATATTTT. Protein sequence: CASSLRADTGGNTIYF. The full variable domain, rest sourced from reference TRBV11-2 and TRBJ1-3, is EAGVAQSPRYKIIEKRQSVAFWCNPISGHATLYWYQQILGQGPKLLIQFQNNGVVDDSQLPKDRFSAERLKGVDSTLKIQPAKLEDSAVYLCASSLRADTGGNTIYFGEGSWLTVV.

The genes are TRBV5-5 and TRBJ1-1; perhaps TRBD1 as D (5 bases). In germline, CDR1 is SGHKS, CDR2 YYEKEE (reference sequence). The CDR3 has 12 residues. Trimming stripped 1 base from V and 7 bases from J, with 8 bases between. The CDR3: CASSLRGDEAFF. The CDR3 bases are TGTGCCAGCAGCTTGAGGGGCGATGAAGCTTTCTTT.

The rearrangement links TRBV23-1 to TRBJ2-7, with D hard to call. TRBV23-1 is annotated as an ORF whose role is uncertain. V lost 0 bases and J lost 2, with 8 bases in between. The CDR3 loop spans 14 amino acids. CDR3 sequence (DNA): TGCGCCAGCAGTCAATCTGGCCCTCCCTACGAGCAGTACTTC. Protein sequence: CASSQSGPPYEQYF.

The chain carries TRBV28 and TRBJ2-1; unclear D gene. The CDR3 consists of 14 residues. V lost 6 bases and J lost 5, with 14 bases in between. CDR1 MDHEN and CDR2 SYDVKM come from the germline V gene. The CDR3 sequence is CASSSQGRHNEQFF. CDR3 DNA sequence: TGTGCCAGCAGCTCTCAAGGACGCCACAATGAGCAGTTCTTC.

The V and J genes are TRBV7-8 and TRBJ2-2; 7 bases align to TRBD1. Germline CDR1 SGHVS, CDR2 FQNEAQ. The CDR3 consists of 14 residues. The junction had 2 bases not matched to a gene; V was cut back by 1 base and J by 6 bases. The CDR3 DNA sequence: TGTGCCAGCAGCTTAGGACAGGGCCCCGGGGAGCTGTTTTTT. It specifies CASSLGQGPGELFF.

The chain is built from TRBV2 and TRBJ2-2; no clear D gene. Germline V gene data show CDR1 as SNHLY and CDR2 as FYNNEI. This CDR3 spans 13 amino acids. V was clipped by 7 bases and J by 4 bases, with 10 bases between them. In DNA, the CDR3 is TGTGCCAGCAAAAGACTCAGCACCGGGGAGCTGTTTTTT. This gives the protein CASKRLSTGELFF.

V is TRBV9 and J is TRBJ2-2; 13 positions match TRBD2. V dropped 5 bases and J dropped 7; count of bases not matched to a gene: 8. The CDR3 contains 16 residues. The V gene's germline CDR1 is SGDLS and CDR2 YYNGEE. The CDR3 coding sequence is TGTGCCAGCAGTGTTACTAGCGGGAGGGTTGTCGGGGAGCTGTTTTTT. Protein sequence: CASSVTSGRVVGELFF.

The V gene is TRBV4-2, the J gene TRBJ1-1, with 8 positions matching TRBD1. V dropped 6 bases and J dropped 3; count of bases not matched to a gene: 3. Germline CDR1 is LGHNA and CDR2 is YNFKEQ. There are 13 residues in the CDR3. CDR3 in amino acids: CASRTGAHTEAFF. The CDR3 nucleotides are TGTGCCAGCAGGACAGGGGCCCACACTGAAGCTTTCTTT.

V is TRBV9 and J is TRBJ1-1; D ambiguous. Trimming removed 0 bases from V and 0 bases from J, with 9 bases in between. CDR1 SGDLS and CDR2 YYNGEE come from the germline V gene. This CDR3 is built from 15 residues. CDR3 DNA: TGTGCCAGCAGCGTAGTGCCACGGTTGAACACTGAAGCTTTCTTT. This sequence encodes CASSVVPRLNTEAFF.

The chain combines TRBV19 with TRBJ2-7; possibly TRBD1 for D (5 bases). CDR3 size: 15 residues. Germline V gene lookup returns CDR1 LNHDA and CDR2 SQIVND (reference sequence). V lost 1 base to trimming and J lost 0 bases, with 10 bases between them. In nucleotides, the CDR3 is TGTGCCAGTAGTATAGTAAAGGGGTACTCCTACGAGCAGTACTTC. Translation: CASSIVKGYSYEQYF.

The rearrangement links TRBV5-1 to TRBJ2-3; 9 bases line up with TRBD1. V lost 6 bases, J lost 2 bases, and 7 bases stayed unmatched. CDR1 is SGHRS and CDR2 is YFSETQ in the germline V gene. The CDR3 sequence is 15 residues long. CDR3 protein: CASNQGQGVTDTQYF. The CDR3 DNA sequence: TGCGCCAGCAACCAGGGACAGGGAGTCACAGATACGCAGTATTTT.

CDR3 amino acids: CASSQVRTGFSYEQYF. The CDR3 DNA follows: TGCGCCAGCAGCCAAGTTCGGACAGGGTTTTCCTACGAGCAGTACTTC. The genes are TRBV4-1 and TRBJ2-7; TRBD1 matches at 8 bases. Losses at the gene ends were 1 base for V and 1 base for J; bases not matched to a gene: 6. The CDR3 is 16 amino acids. Germline V gene sequence: CDR1 MGHRA, CDR2 YSYEKL.

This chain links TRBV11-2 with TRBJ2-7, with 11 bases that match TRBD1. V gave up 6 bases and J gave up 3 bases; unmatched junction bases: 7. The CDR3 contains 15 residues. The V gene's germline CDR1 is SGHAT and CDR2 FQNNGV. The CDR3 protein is CASRLLGTGGYEQYF. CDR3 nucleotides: TGTGCCAGCAGACTCCTGGGGACAGGGGGCTACGAGCAGTACTTC.

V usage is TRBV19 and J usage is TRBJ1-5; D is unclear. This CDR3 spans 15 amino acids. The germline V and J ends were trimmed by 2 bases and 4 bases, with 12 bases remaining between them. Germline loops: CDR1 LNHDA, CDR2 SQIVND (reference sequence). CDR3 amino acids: CASSIRIQINQPQHF. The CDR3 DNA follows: TGTGCCAGTAGTATAAGAATCCAGATTAATCAGCCCCAGCATTTT.

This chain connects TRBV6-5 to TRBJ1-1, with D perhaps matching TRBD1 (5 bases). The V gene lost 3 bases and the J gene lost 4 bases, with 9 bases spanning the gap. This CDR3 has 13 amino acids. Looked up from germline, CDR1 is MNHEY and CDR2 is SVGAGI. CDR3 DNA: TGTGCCAGCAGTTATCGCAGGGTCACTGAAGCTTTCTTT. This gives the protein CASSYRRVTEAFF.

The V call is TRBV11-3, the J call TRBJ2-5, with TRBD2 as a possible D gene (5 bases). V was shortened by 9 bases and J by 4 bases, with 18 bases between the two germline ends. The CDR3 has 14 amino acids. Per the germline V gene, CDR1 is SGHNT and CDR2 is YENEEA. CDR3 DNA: TGTGCCAGTAGCGCCCGAGAGGTTGGAGAGACCCAGTACTTC. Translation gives CASSAREVGETQYF.